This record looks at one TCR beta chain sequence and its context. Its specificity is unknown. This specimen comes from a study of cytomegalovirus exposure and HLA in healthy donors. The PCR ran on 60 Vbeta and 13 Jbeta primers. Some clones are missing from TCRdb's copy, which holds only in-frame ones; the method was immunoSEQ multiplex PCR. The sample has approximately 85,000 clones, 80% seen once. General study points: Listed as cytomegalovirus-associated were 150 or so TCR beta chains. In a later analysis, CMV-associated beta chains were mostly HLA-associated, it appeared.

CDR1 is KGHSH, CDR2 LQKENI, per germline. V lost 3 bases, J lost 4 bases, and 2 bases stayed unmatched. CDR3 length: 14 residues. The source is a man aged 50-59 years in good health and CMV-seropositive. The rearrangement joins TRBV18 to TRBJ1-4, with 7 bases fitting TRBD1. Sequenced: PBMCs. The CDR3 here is CASSPPGGNEKLFF. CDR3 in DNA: TGTGCCAGCTCACCCCCAGGGGGTAATGAAAAACTGTTTTTT.